The present entry profiles one T cell receptor (beta chain) with its context. Its antigen remains unidentified. TCRdb re-called the reads with MiXCR, one entry per CDR3 protein. Of hundreds of thousands of distinct CDR3 sequences listed, roughly 30% are singletons. This entry comes from a study of T cell repertoires in cytomegalovirus infection. The study, taken as a whole, reports: CMV-specific HLA-C-restricted TCR beta clonotypes dominated the ex vivo response.

Germline CDR1 and CDR2: SEHNR and FQNEAQ (reference sequence). CDR3 size: 17 residues. J lost 3 bases, V lost 4 bases, and 12 bases had no gene match. The clonotype comes from a human donor in good health (CMV status not recorded). Some clones in this sample may be carry-over from other donors' samples. Sequenced here: cultured PBMCs, sampled from culture after CMV antigen stimulation. The rearrangement uses TRBV7-9 and TRBJ2-1; 7 nucleotides line up with TRBD1. The CDR3 region has the DNA TGTGCCAGCAGCTCACAACGGGTCCAGGGGGACTACAATGAGCAGTTCTTC. Protein sequence: CASSSQRVQGDYNEQFF.